The 25 T cell receptor beta chains below were found in one sample sequenced in a study of T cell responses to AZD1222 COVID-19 vaccine. Only in-frame clones appear in the TCRdb table, and some are missing; sequencing was by immunoSEQ multiplex PCR. The repertoire has 110,000 or so clones, 88% of them found once; the top ten carry roughly 6.7%. The specimen was peripheral blood, collected 28 days after the second AZD1222 dose. These receptors were collected from an adult who received the AZD1222 COVID-19 vaccine.

The gene calls are TRBV29-1 and TRBJ2-1, with 10 bases that match TRBD2. Trimming cost V 4 bases and J 8 bases; bases outside gene matches: 5. Germline V CDR1 and CDR2: SQVTM, ANQGSEA. This CDR3 is 13 amino acids long. Written as DNA, the CDR3 is TGCAGCGTTGGAGGGCTAGCGGGGGATGAGCAGTTCTTC. Translation: CSVGGLAGDEQFF.

The chain combines TRBV5-1 with TRBJ2-1, with 8 nucleotides matching TRBD2. The CDR3 spans 15 residues. Germline V lookup: CDR1 SGHRS, CDR2 YFSETQ. J gave up 4 bases and V 2 bases, and 5 bases lay outside the gene matches. CDR3 sequence reads: CASSLVPGGYNEQFF. The CDR3 nucleotides are TGCGCCAGCAGCTTAGTTCCGGGGGGGTACAATGAGCAGTTCTTC.

This sequence joins TRBV11-3 and TRBJ1-5; TRBD1 agrees at 8 bases. The germline V gene has CDR1 SGHNT and CDR2 YENEEA. The V gene end was trimmed by 5 bases and the J gene end by 6 bases; junction bases not matched to a gene: 15. This CDR3 has 17 amino acids. The CDR3 nucleotides read TGTGCCAGCAGCGCCCTTACAGGGGGAATCCGTCTTCAGCCCCAGCATTTT. It codes for CASSALTGGIRLQPQHF.

This sequence joins TRBV4-1 and TRBJ1-2, with 12 bases matching TRBD1. The CDR3 is made up of 16 amino acids. The ends lost 1 base at V and 4 bases at J; junction bases unmatched: 4. Germline V gene lookup returns CDR1 MGHRA and CDR2 YSYEKL. The DNA of the CDR3 is TGCGCCAGCAGCCAAGGCCCGGGACAGGGGGCCTATGGCTACACCTTC. It specifies CASSQGPGQGAYGYTF.

This sequence joins TRBV12-1 and TRBJ1-2; the D call in the table, TRBD1, was not verified against the DNA. TRBV12-1 is flagged as a pseudogene. This CDR3 spans 15 amino acids. The chain's CDR3 is CASSFRTGDNYGYTF. CDR3 sequence (DNA): TGTGCCAGCAGCTTCAGGACAGGAGATAACTATGGCTACACCTTC.

A remark on this clone: At the DNA level, this CDR3 is encoded by other sequences in the same sample as well. This chain joins TRBV5-1 and TRBJ2-5; D unresolved. Germline CDR1 and CDR2: SGHRS and YFSETQ. Trimming removed 0 bases from V and 5 bases from J, with 5 bases in between. This CDR3 region has 12 residues. This CDR3 is CASSLEGETQYF. The DNA of the CDR3 is TGCGCCAGCAGCTTGGAGGGTGAGACCCAGTACTTC.

The chain is built from TRBV6-5 and TRBJ1-5; D is unclear. Trimming took off 4 bases at V and 3 bases at J, with 7 bases between the two ends. Germline CDR1 and CDR2: MNHEY and SVGAGI. CDR3 length: 13 residues. CDR3 sequence (DNA): TGTGCCAGCAGTTCGACGGACAATCAGCCCCAGCATTTT. Protein product: CASSSTDNQPQHF.

This clone was observed once. V is TRBV4-2 and J is TRBJ2-3; TRBD1 agrees at 9 bases. The CDR3 runs to 14 residues. Germline CDR1 reads LGHNA; CDR2 reads YNFKEQ. V trimming: 1 base; J trimming: 4 bases; junction bases outside the gene matches: 0. As DNA, the CDR3 is TGTGCCAGCAGCCAAGGGACAGGGGCAGATACGCAGTATTTT. It is translated as CASSQGTGADTQYF.

This CDR3 reads CAISESAGLGMNTEAFF. CDR3 sequence (DNA): TGTGCCATCAGTGAGTCGGCGGGGCTCGGGATGAACACTGAAGCTTTCTTT. This chain connects TRBV10-3 to TRBJ1-1; TRBD1 might be the D (5 bases). CDR3 size: 17 residues. Trimming took 0 bases from V and 0 from J, leaving 14 bases between them. CDR1 and CDR2 from the germline V gene are ENHRY and SYGVKD.

The rearrangement joins TRBV19 to TRBJ1-1, with D unclear. Trimming removed 6 bases at V and 1 base at J, with 12 bases between. Germline V gives CDR1 LNHDA, CDR2 SQIVND (reference sequence). The CDR3 length is 14 residues. This chain's CDR3 is CASSRRNSNTEAFF. The DNA of the CDR3 is TGTGCCAGTAGCAGACGGAATTCGAACACTGAAGCTTTCTTT.

The gene calls are TRBV9 and TRBJ1-6; 9 bases align to TRBD1. V lost 3 bases, J lost 11 bases, and 6 bases stayed unmatched. The CDR3 extends over 14 amino acids. CDR1 is SGDLS and CDR2 is YYNGEE in the germline V gene. CDR3 sequence: CASSARDRDAPLHF. The CDR3 DNA reads as TGTGCCAGCAGCGCCCGGGACAGGGATGCACCCCTCCACTTT.

The chain uses TRBV5-1 and TRBJ2-3; 7 bases agree with TRBD1. This CDR3 has 17 amino acids. V lost 2 bases and J lost 0; bases outside the gene matches: 9. CDR1 SGHRS and CDR2 YFSETQ come from the germline V gene. The CDR3 here is CASSFSLQGTSTDTQYF. CDR3 DNA: TGCGCCAGCAGCTTCTCCCTACAGGGGACAAGCACAGATACGCAGTATTTT.

The chain recombines TRBV29-1 with TRBJ1-1; D gene ambiguous. Looked up from germline, CDR1 is SQVTM and CDR2 is ANQGSEA. V shed 2 bases and J shed 5 bases, with 0 bases lying between them. The CDR3 consists of 9 residues. The CDR3 DNA reads as TGCAGCGTTGAAACTGAAGCTTTCTTT. As protein: CSVETEAFF. Based on the CDR3 plus reference TRBV29-1 and TRBJ1-1, the full variable domain is SAVISQKPSRDICQRGTSLTIQCQVDSQVTMMFWYRQQPGQSLTLIATANQGSEATYESGFVIDKFPISRPNLTFSTLTVSNMSPEDSSIYLCSVETEAFFGQGTRLTVV.

V and J are TRBV19 and TRBJ1-2; TRBD1 might be the D (6 bases). The CDR3 contains 15 residues. Germline assignment: CDR1 LNHDA and CDR2 SQIVND (reference sequence). V dropped 3 bases and J dropped 8 bases, with 19 bases sitting between them. The CDR3 spells CASSIRDNSGGGYTF. The CDR3, as DNA: TGTGCCAGTAGTATCCGGGACAACTCAGGCGGAGGCTACACCTTC.

J is TRBJ1-3 and V is TRBV5-1; D is uncertain. V shed 4 bases and J shed 0 bases, with 14 bases lying between them. This CDR3 has 16 residues. Germline V lookup: CDR1 SGHRS, CDR2 YFSETQ. The DNA of the CDR3 is TGCGCCAGCAGCCCCTCCGTGGGCTACTCTGGAAACACCATATATTTT. Translating gives CASSPSVGYSGNTIYF.

V gene TRBV7-8 combines with J gene TRBJ1-2, with 10 bases that match TRBD1. Germline values: CDR1 SGHVS, CDR2 FQNEAQ. This CDR3 has 14 residues. The ends lost 5 bases at V and 14 bases at J; junction bases unmatched: 14. The CDR3 loop is CASSATGTGDRLTF. Here the CDR3 DNA reads TGTGCCAGCAGCGCAACCGGGACAGGGGATCGATTAACCTTC.

The chain joins TRBV6-2 or TRBV6-3 to TRBJ1-6; D may be TRBD1 (6 bases). This CDR3 is built from 14 residues. Trimming removed 4 bases from V and 10 bases from J, with 14 bases in between. Germline CDR1 and CDR2: MNHEY and SVGEGT. DNA of the CDR3: TGTGCCAGCAGTTTGGGGGGCGAAGGCTCACCCCTCCACTTT. As protein: CASSLGGEGSPLHF.

The J gene is TRBJ1-4, the V gene TRBV5-4; TRBD1 is a possible D gene (5 bases). Germline V gene sequence: CDR1 SGHNT, CDR2 YYREEE (reference sequence). V was clipped by 1 base and J by 0 bases, with 13 bases between them. There are 17 residues in the CDR3. CDR3 DNA sequence: TGTGCCAGCAGCTTGAGAACAGGTCCTGCAACTAATGAAAAACTGTTTTTT. Protein: CASSLRTGPATNEKLFF.

The V call is TRBV9, the J call TRBJ1-6, with D tentatively TRBD1 (5 bases). V was clipped by 0 bases and J by 0 bases, with 10 bases between them. CDR1 is SGDLS, CDR2 YYNGEE, per germline. The CDR3 sequence is 17 residues long. The CDR3 region has the DNA TGTGCCAGCAGCGTAGACCAGGGCAGCTCCTATAATTCACCCCTCCACTTT. Protein product: CASSVDQGSSYNSPLHF.

J is TRBJ1-2 and V is TRBV4-2; 9 nucleotides match TRBD1. J was trimmed by 6 bases and V by 0 bases; bases with no gene match: 8. Germline V gives CDR1 LGHNA, CDR2 YNFKEQ. The CDR3 covers 16 residues. The CDR3 spells CASSQDKTQGADGYTF. The CDR3 DNA is TGTGCCAGCAGCCAAGACAAAACACAGGGGGCCGATGGCTACACCTTC.

V gene TRBV13 combines with J gene TRBJ1-2, with 7 bases identical to TRBD1. There are 14 residues in the CDR3. Trimming took 6 bases from V and 4 from J; bases not matched to a gene: 8. Germline loops: CDR1 PRHDT, CDR2 FYEKMQ (reference sequence). The CDR3: CASSSGTAFYGYTF. The CDR3 DNA reads TGTGCCAGCAGTTCCGGGACAGCCTTCTATGGCTACACCTTC.

This clone was counted between two and nine times. This sequence joins TRBV6-5 and TRBJ1-2; D gene unclear. The CDR3 is made up of 14 amino acids. V was trimmed by 6 bases and J by 0 bases, leaving 11 bases between them. Germline V CDR1 and CDR2: MNHEY, SVGAGI. The CDR3 DNA follows: TGTGCCAGCAGCCGAGGCAGAACTAACTATGGCTACACCTTC. The encoded protein is CASSRGRTNYGYTF.

This clone was found a few times. The chain carries TRBV15 and TRBJ1-5; TRBD1 matches 10 bases. CDR3 length: 17 amino acids. With V trimmed by 2 bases and J by 2 bases, 6 bases remained unmatched. Germline values: CDR1 LNHNV, CDR2 YYDKDF (reference sequence). The CDR3 loop reads CATSRQDRGSGNQPQHF. Here the CDR3 DNA reads TGTGCCACCAGCAGACAGGACAGGGGGTCGGGCAATCAGCCCCAGCATTTT.

The chain combines TRBV5-1 with TRBJ2-7; 8 bases align to TRBD1. The CDR3 is 14 amino acids. CDR1 and CDR2 (germline): SGHRS, YFSETQ. V was pared by 1 base and J by 5 bases, with 5 bases of the junction left unmatched. In DNA, the CDR3 is TGCGCCAGCAGCTTGCGGACAGGGTCGGACGAGCAGTACTTC. The encoded protein is CASSLRTGSDEQYF.

This chain uses TRBV9 with TRBJ1-2; perhaps TRBD1 as D (6 bases). V was shortened by 3 bases and J by 2 bases, with 11 bases between the two germline ends. This CDR3 has 14 amino acids. CDR1 and CDR2 from the germline V gene are SGDLS and YYNGEE. This chain's CDR3 is CASSGQDYNYGYTF. Written as DNA, the CDR3 is TGTGCCAGCAGCGGACAGGACTACAACTATGGCTACACCTTC.